The text below deals with one T cell receptor beta chain. The data were obtained in a study of blood T cells in healthy people across ages. PCR was performed a second time for roughly 7 to 11 cycles using a sample-barcoded 5' primer and a J-beta primer mix. TCRdb fed the 5' RACE reads into MiXCR, producing one record per CDR3 protein. The profile shows roughly 1,700,000 distinct CDR3 sequences, about 30% of them singletons. The origin of this receptor is a woman between 25 and 40 years old in good health. The material sequenced was blood.

CDR3 coding DNA: TGTGCCAGCACTGGTGACAGAGCTGGATCTAGGGCCCAGTACTTC. Residues: CASTGDRAGSRAQYF. The chain has TRBV2 and TRBJ2-5; maybe TRBD1 (5 bases). The germline V gene encodes CDR1 SNHLY and CDR2 FYNNEI. This CDR3 region has 15 residues. Trimming removed 7 bases at V and 9 bases at J, with 24 bases between.